The 29 T cell receptor beta chains below were found in one sample sequenced in a study of breast tumors, draining lymph nodes, adjacent tissues. TCRdb independently ran MiXCR on the multiplex PCR reads; one entry per CDR3 protein. The sample holds 70,000 or so distinct CDR3 sequences; about 40% are singletons and the top ten take almost 8.5%. The sample was breast tumor tissue. The receptor source for this set is a female donor with breast cancer. Some clones in this sample may be carry-over from other donors' samples.

This clonotype was seen a handful of times. The V and J genes are TRBV9 and TRBJ1-1; D uncertain. Germline CDR1 SGDLS, CDR2 YYNGEE. This CDR3 has 17 residues. Trimming stripped 4 bases from V and 1 base from J, with 20 bases between. For the CDR3, the DNA is TGTGCCAGCAGCCCACATCCCCTAGGTCATGGGAACACTGAAGCTTTCTTT. Its translation is CASSPHPLGHGNTEAFF.

To note about this clonotype: A read error may produce the germline difference seen at one junction end. CDR3: CASSIHGGLGEKLLF. CDR3 coding DNA: TGTGCCAGCAGTATACATGGGGGCTTAGGGGAAAAACTGCTTTTT. The rearrangement joins TRBV12-3 or TRBV12-4 to TRBJ1-4; D may be TRBD1 (6 bases). The CDR3 is 15 residues long.

There are many counts of this clonotype. The chain has TRBV7-9 and TRBJ2-7, with D maybe TRBD1 (5 bases). V lost 5 bases and J lost 2, with 22 bases in between. CDR1 is SEHNR, CDR2 FQNEAQ, per germline (reference sequence). There are 17 residues in the CDR3. The DNA for the CDR3 is TGTGCCAGCAGCCCCCCTCGGGCAGGGCCGACTCCCTACGAGCAGTACTTC. This gives the protein CASSPPRAGPTPYEQYF.

The chain carries TRBV18 and TRBJ1-3, with D possibly matching TRBD1 (5 bases). This CDR3 is built from 16 residues. V lost 2 bases and J 1 base, leaving 12 bases between the germline ends. CDR1 and CDR2 from the germline V gene are KGHSH and LQKENI. CDR3 loop: CASSPEQGGSGNTIYF. The CDR3 DNA follows: TGTGCCAGCTCACCAGAGCAGGGAGGATCTGGAAACACCATATATTTT. The full variable domain, completed using reference TRBV18 and TRBJ1-3, is NAGVMQNPRHLVRRRGQEARLRCSPMKGHSHVYWYRQLPEEGLKFMVYLQKENIIDESGMPKERFSAEFPKEGPSILRIQQVVRGDSAAYFCASSPEQGGSGNTIYFGEGSWLTVV.

The V and J genes are TRBV19 and TRBJ2-6; D uncertain. Trimming shortened V by 6 bases and J by 0 bases, and 6 bases separated the two germline ends. This CDR3 is 14 amino acids long. Germline loops: CDR1 LNHDA, CDR2 SQIVND (reference sequence). CDR3 loop: CASRLNSGANVLTF. CDR3 DNA sequence: TGTGCCAGTAGACTGAACTCTGGGGCCAACGTCCTGACTTTC.

The J gene is TRBJ2-1, the V gene TRBV7-9; weak D call: TRBD2 (7 bases). The germline V gene has CDR1 SEHNR and CDR2 FQNEAQ (reference sequence). Deletions cut 1 base from V and 4 bases from J, with 17 bases between. The CDR3 is made up of 17 amino acids. The CDR3 bases are TGTGCCAGCAGCTTAGGGTTCGGCGGGGGCCCGTACAATGAGCAGTTCTTC. It is translated as CASSLGFGGGPYNEQFF.

This clonotype occurred a few times. The CDR3 here is CASRRSGGQYTDTQYF. The CDR3 nucleotides are TGTGCCAGCAGACGTAGCGGGGGGCAGTACACAGATACGCAGTATTTT. The chain employs TRBV7-2 and TRBJ2-3, with 10 bases identical to TRBD2. This CDR3 has 16 residues. J was trimmed by 2 bases and V by 6 bases; bases with no gene match: 8. Germline values: CDR1 SGHTA, CDR2 FQGNSA.

Turning to this clonotype: Germline is not matched at one junction end, which may reflect a read error. CDR3 sequence reads: CASSFLASGRAGYEQYF. The CDR3 DNA reads as TGTGCCAGCAGTTTCCTCGCTAGCGGGAGGGCGGGCTACGAGCAGTACTTC. The genes are TRBV10-3 and TRBJ2-7; 12 bases are shared with TRBD2. There are 17 residues in the CDR3. The germline gives CDR1 ENHRY, CDR2 SYGVKD.

This clonotype was seen ten or more times. This chain connects TRBV15 to TRBJ2-1; 10 bases fit TRBD2. Germline-derived CDR1 and CDR2 are LNHNV and YYDKDF (reference sequence). The CDR3 has 17 residues. V shed 0 bases and J 4 bases; nucleotides not matched to a gene: 6. DNA of the CDR3: TGTGCCACCAGCAGAGAGCTAGCGGGAGCTCATTACAATGAGCAGTTCTTC. It yields the protein CATSRELAGAHYNEQFF.

This CDR3 reads CASSYWDLNTEAFF. In DNA form, the CDR3 reads TGTGCCAGCAGTTACTGGGACCTGAACACTGAAGCTTTCTTT. The chain employs TRBV6-5 and TRBJ1-1, with a tentative D call TRBD1 (5 bases). Trimming removed 1 base from V and 0 bases from J, with 6 bases in between. Germline V gives CDR1 MNHEY, CDR2 SVGAGI. CDR3 length equals 14 residues.

V and J are TRBV6-5 and TRBJ2-5; D is perhaps TRBD2 (6 bases). Per the germline V gene, CDR1 is MNHEY and CDR2 is SVGAGI. This CDR3 contains 15 residues. V was cut by 6 bases and J by 4 bases, with 18 bases left in between. DNA of the CDR3: TGTGCCAGCAGCTCTCTCTTGAGTAGCGGAGAGACCCAGTACTTC. Amino acid sequence: CASSSLLSSGETQYF.

This clonotype came up many times. The J gene is TRBJ2-1, the V gene TRBV29-1; 11 bases fit TRBD2. The junction had 7 bases not matched to a gene; V was cut back by 3 bases and J by 6 bases. The germline V gene encodes CDR1 SQVTM and CDR2 ANQGSEA. The CDR3 extends over 15 amino acids. The CDR3 region is CSVDLSGGGLNEQFF. In nucleotides, the CDR3 is TGCAGCGTTGACCTTAGCGGGGGGGGGCTCAATGAGCAGTTCTTC.

The chain is built from TRBV7-3 and TRBJ2-1; the D gene is possibly TRBD1 (5 bases). The CDR3 is made up of 13 amino acids. V dropped 2 bases and J dropped 4 bases, with 6 bases sitting between them. Per the germline V gene, CDR1 is SGHTA and CDR2 is FQGTGA. The DNA of the CDR3 is TGTGCCAGCAGCTTAGGGGCGTACAATGAGCAGTTCTTC. This sequence encodes CASSLGAYNEQFF. The variable domain in full, completed from reference TRBV7-3 and TRBJ2-1, reads GAGVSQTPSNKVTEKGKYVELRCDPISGHTALYWYRQSLGQGPEFLIYFQGTGAADDSGLPNDRFFAVRPEGSVSTLKIQRTERGDSAVYLCASSLGAYNEQFFGPGTRLTVL.

The chain employs TRBV9 and TRBJ2-7; possible D gene TRBD1, 5 bases. In germline, CDR1 is SGDLS, CDR2 YYNGEE. CDR3 length: 13 amino acids. Deletions cut 4 bases from V and 7 bases from J, with 15 bases between. CDR3 residues: CASSLTGTGEQYF. As DNA, the CDR3 is TGTGCCAGCAGCCTAACAGGCACCGGGGAGCAGTACTTC.

By its share, this clonotype is medium-sized. V gene TRBV7-6 combines with J gene TRBJ2-5; TRBD1 matches at 11 bases. There are 15 residues in the CDR3. CDR1 is SGHVS and CDR2 is FNYEAQ in the germline V gene. After removal of 3 bases from V and 4 bases from J, the junction contained 4 bases not matched to a gene. The CDR3 DNA follows: TGTGCCAGCAGCTTGGGGACAGGGGGAGGAGAGACCCAGTACTTC. Its protein is CASSLGTGGGETQYF.

This clonotype showed up many times. The chain joins TRBV5-1 to TRBJ2-3; D uncertain. The germline CDR1 and CDR2 sequences are SGHRS and YFSETQ. V dropped 0 bases and J dropped 7 bases, with 12 bases sitting between them. The CDR3 runs to 14 residues. The CDR3 nucleotides read TGCGCCAGCAGCTTGGCCTGGGGTCAGAATACGCAGTATTTT. This codes for CASSLAWGQNTQYF.

This clonotype has at least ten counts. This sequence joins TRBV12-3 or TRBV12-4 and TRBJ2-2; 9 bases align to TRBD1. V gave up 6 bases and J gave up 7 bases; unmatched junction bases: 6. CDR3 length: 14 residues. CDR3 DNA sequence: TGTGCCAGCAGCCCTTCGGGACAGGGCGGGGAGCTGTTTTTT. Protein: CASSPSGQGGELFF.

J is TRBJ2-7 and V is TRBV5-8; 10 bases match TRBD2. Trimming removed 5 bases from V and 0 bases from J; junction bases left unmatched: 14. This CDR3 spans 18 amino acids. CDR1 is SGHTS, CDR2 YDEGEE, per germline. The CDR3 coding sequence is TGTGCCAGCAGTAAAACCCCCAGCGGGAGGGCCTACTCCTACGAGCAGTACTTC. Protein sequence: CASSKTPSGRAYSYEQYF.

In this sample, this clonotype turned up many times. J is TRBJ1-2 and V is TRBV11-3, with TRBD1 matching 7 bases. The CDR3 loop spans 16 amino acids. Germline CDR1 is SGHNT and CDR2 is YENEEA. Trimming cost V 4 bases and J 4 bases; bases outside gene matches: 12. CDR3 residues: CASSSPQQGKIYGYTF. CDR3 nucleotide sequence: TGTGCCAGCAGCTCTCCTCAACAGGGGAAAATCTATGGCTACACCTTC.

As concerns this clonotype: The missing conserved phenylalanine or tryptophan at the end of this CDR3 makes a read error likely. J is TRBJ2-7 and V is TRBV7-8, with TRBD1 matching 9 bases. The germline V gene encodes CDR1 SGHVS and CDR2 FQNEAQ. The CDR3 totals 14 residues. DNA of the CDR3: TGTCCCAGCAGCTTGACACAGGGGGCCGACGAGCAGTACCTC. Amino acid sequence: CPSSLTQGADEQYL.

This clonotype was observed at least ten times. The V call is TRBV14, the J call TRBJ2-5; possibly TRBD1 for D (5 bases). Germline loops: CDR1 SGHDN, CDR2 FVKESK. The V end was cut by 1 base, the J end by 9 bases, with 24 bases between. CDR3 length: 17 residues. The CDR3 nucleotides read TGTGCCAGCAGCCAAGCAGGTGTGGTGACAGCTCAAGCGTCCCAGTACTTC. It specifies CASSQAGVVTAQASQYF.

This clonotype was counted at least ten times. V is TRBV7-2 and J is TRBJ2-7; no firm D call. Germline V gene data show CDR1 as SGHTA and CDR2 as FQGNSA. V shed 0 bases and J shed 0 bases, with 18 bases lying between them. The CDR3 is 18 amino acids. The CDR3 DNA sequence: TGTGCCAGCAGCTTAGCCCCGGGCTACCCTGTAACCTCCTACGAGCAGTACTTC. This translates into CASSLAPGYPVTSYEQYF.

By share, this clonotype ranks as medium-sized. The chain joins TRBV7-3 to TRBJ1-5; D is unclear. Germline V gene lookup returns CDR1 SGHTA and CDR2 FQGTGA. This CDR3 comprises 13 residues. The V gene lost 4 bases and the J gene lost 6 bases, with 10 bases spanning the gap. CDR3 in amino acids: CASSSRGGQPQHF. As DNA, the CDR3 is TGTGCCAGCAGCTCCCGGGGAGGTCAGCCCCAGCATTTT.

The gene calls are TRBV7-2 and TRBJ2-3; 7 nucleotides match TRBD2. The ends lost 4 bases at V and 4 bases at J; junction bases unmatched: 5. Per the germline V gene, CDR1 is SGHTA and CDR2 is FQGNSA. The CDR3 runs to 14 residues. The CDR3 here is CASSSAGEADTQYF. The CDR3 nucleotides are TGTGCCAGCAGCTCGGCGGGAGAGGCAGATACGCAGTATTTT.

This clonotype has at least ten counts. The chain recombines TRBV9 with TRBJ2-7, with 7 nucleotides matching TRBD1. Germline V gene data show CDR1 as SGDLS and CDR2 as YYNGEE. The CDR3 is made up of 14 amino acids. Trimming at V came to 0 bases and at J to 3 bases, leaving 3 bases not matched to a gene. CDR3 in amino acids: CASSVGQGLYEQYF. The CDR3 nucleotides are TGTGCCAGCAGCGTAGGACAGGGCCTCTACGAGCAGTACTTC.

Comment on this clonotype: A much more abundant neighbour one base away suggests this may be a read error. The chain uses TRBV5-1 and TRBJ1-4, with no clear D. CDR1 and CDR2 from the germline V gene are SGHRS and YFSETQ. Deletions cut 2 bases from V and 14 bases from J, with 16 bases between. The CDR3 is 13 amino acids. The CDR3 spells CASSFLGWGNLFF. CDR3 in DNA: TGCGCCAGCAGCTTTCTGGGATGGGGTAACCTGTTTTTT.

By sample fraction, this clonotype is medium-sized. The chain combines TRBV29-1 with TRBJ2-7; 9 bases line up with TRBD1. This CDR3 spans 12 amino acids. Trimming took 5 bases from V and 5 from J; bases not matched to a gene: 4. Germline CDR1 and CDR2: SQVTM and ANQGSEA. The CDR3 sequence: CSVRQGGNEQYF. The CDR3 DNA reads as TGCAGCGTTAGACAGGGGGGAAACGAGCAGTACTTC.

This clonotype was found a few times. This sequence joins TRBV14 and TRBJ1-1; D is unresolved. The CDR3 is 15 residues long. Germline assignment: CDR1 SGHDN and CDR2 FVKESK. The V end lost 1 base, the J end lost 1 base, and 10 bases lay between the germline ends. The CDR3 sequence is CASSQGVPWNTEAFF. CDR3 in DNA: TGTGCCAGCAGCCAAGGGGTCCCTTGGAACACTGAAGCTTTCTTT. Drawing the rest from reference TRBV14 and TRBJ1-1, the complete variable domain is EAGVTQFPSHSVIEKGQTVTLRCDPISGHDNLYWYRRVMGKEIKFLLHFVKESKQDESGMPNNRFLAERTGGTYSTLKVQPAELEDSGVYFCASSQGVPWNTEAFFGQGTRLTVV.

The chain couples TRBV2 to TRBJ2-5, with a weak D call TRBD2 (5 bases). Germline V CDR1 and CDR2: SNHLY, FYNNEI. CDR3 length: 15 residues. Trimming cost V 3 bases and J 7 bases, with 18 bases left between them. CDR3 in amino acids: CASSERVATKGTQYF. CDR3 in DNA: TGTGCCAGCAGTGAGCGGGTAGCCACCAAAGGGACCCAGTACTTC.